This is a list of T cell receptor beta chains from one sample in a study of human T cells and chemical hapten exposure. TCRdb fed the RACE reads into MiXCR, producing one record per CDR3 protein. The sample shows tens of thousands of distinct CDR3 sequences, 10% to 13% of them seen only once. The sequencing used whole blood, collected in connection with sensitization to the hapten diphenylcyclopropenone (DPC). These receptors were obtained from a woman aged 45-59 years with alopecia areata. Some clones in this sample may be carry-over from other donors' samples. CDR3s include the opening cysteine and the closing phenylalanine or tryptophan. The order of the fields is clone size, J gene, D gene, V gene, CDR3 protein, CDR3 DNA. D genes are given only for firm matches. Clone size is not always given. Where it is, it says once, few, many or a class for expanded clones.

abundance: few; j_gene: TRBJ2-7; d_gene: .; v_gene: TRBV29-1; CDR3aa: CSVGQSGVGYEQYF; CDR3nt: TGCAGCGTTGGGCAATCAGGGGTGGGGTACGAGCAGTACTTC
abundance: many; j_gene: TRBJ2-7; d_gene: TRBD1; v_gene: TRBV12-3/TRBV12-4; CDR3aa: CASSSTGTGVRYEQYF; CDR3nt: TGTGCCAGCAGTTCGACCGGGACAGGGGTAAGATACGAGCAGTACTTC
abundance: many; j_gene: TRBJ2-1; d_gene: .; v_gene: TRBV10-3; CDR3aa: CAISVAGEQFF; CDR3nt: TGTGCCATCAGTGTGGCAGGAGAGCAGTTCTTC
abundance: few; j_gene: TRBJ2-1; d_gene: TRBD2; v_gene: TRBV6-6; CDR3aa: CASSYGTNYNEQFF; CDR3nt: TGTGCCAGCAGTTACGGGACTAACTACAATGAGCAGTTCTTC
abundance: .; j_gene: TRBJ2-7; d_gene: TRBD1; v_gene: TRBV9; CDR3aa: CASSASTGSIYEQYF; CDR3nt: TGTGCCAGCAGTGCGTCGACAGGGAGCATCTACGAGCAGTACTTC
abundance: .; j_gene: TRBJ2-1; d_gene: TRBD2; v_gene: TRBV5-1; CDR3aa: CASSGLAGGFNNEQFF; CDR3nt: TGCGCCAGCAGCGGTCTAGCGGGGGGCTTCAACAATGAGCAGTTCTTC
abundance: .; j_gene: TRBJ2-3; d_gene: .; v_gene: TRBV10-3; CDR3aa: CATALATDTQYF; CDR3nt: TGTGCCACCGCGCTAGCGACAGATACGCAGTATTTT
abundance: few; j_gene: TRBJ2-1; d_gene: .; v_gene: TRBV7-6; CDR3aa: CASSLGVGPNNEQFF; CDR3nt: TGTGCCAGCAGCTTAGGTGTGGGACCGAACAATGAGCAGTTCTTC
abundance: many; j_gene: TRBJ2-3; d_gene: .; v_gene: TRBV18; CDR3aa: CASSPSGSIGGTQYF; CDR3nt: TGTGCCAGCTCACCGAGCGGCAGTATCGGTGGCACGCAGTATTTT
abundance: few; j_gene: TRBJ2-1; d_gene: .; v_gene: TRBV6-2/TRBV6-3; CDR3aa: CASRALSSGEQFF; CDR3nt: TGTGCCAGCAGGGCACTTAGCTCGGGTGAGCAGTTCTTC
abundance: many; j_gene: TRBJ1-4; d_gene: .; v_gene: TRBV20-1; CDR3aa: CSARDSTRGNEKLFF; CDR3nt: TGCAGTGCTAGAGATAGTACCAGGGGAAACGAAAAACTGTTTTTT
abundance: many; j_gene: TRBJ1-5; d_gene: .; v_gene: TRBV12-3/TRBV12-4; CDR3aa: CASSSYRASNQPQHF; CDR3nt: TGTGCCAGCAGCTCTTACAGGGCCAGCAATCAGCCCCAGCATTTT
abundance: many; j_gene: TRBJ1-5; d_gene: .; v_gene: TRBV6-6; CDR3aa: CASRNGAYRNQPQHF; CDR3nt: TGTGCCAGCAGGAACGGAGCGTACCGCAATCAGCCCCAGCATTTT
abundance: many; j_gene: TRBJ1-2; d_gene: .; v_gene: TRBV11-2; CDR3aa: CASSPTPGNYGYTF; CDR3nt: TGTGCCAGCAGCCCGACGCCGGGAAACTATGGCTACACCTTC
abundance: many; j_gene: TRBJ1-2; d_gene: TRBD1; v_gene: TRBV20-1; CDR3aa: CSAIPLTTGAGYTF; CDR3nt: TGCAGTGCTATTCCTCTCACAACAGGGGCTGGCTACACCTTC
abundance: many; j_gene: TRBJ1-6; d_gene: TRBD1; v_gene: TRBV2; CDR3aa: CASRHEMTGEWSYNSPLHF; CDR3nt: TGTGCCAGCAGACACGAAATGACAGGGGAATGGTCCTATAATTCACCCCTCCACTTT
abundance: many; j_gene: TRBJ2-7; d_gene: .; v_gene: TRBV18; CDR3aa: CASSPLDSHEDSYEQYF; CDR3nt: TGTGCCAGCTCACCACTTGACAGTCACGAAGACTCCTACGAGCAGTACTTC
abundance: many; j_gene: TRBJ2-1; d_gene: .; v_gene: TRBV5-1; CDR3aa: CASSFNSNEQFF; CDR3nt: TGCGCCAGCAGCTTCAATTCAAATGAGCAGTTCTTC
abundance: few; j_gene: TRBJ2-5; d_gene: TRBD1; v_gene: TRBV7-2; CDR3aa: CASSSGQVAETQYF; CDR3nt: TGTGCCAGCAGCTCCGGACAGGTAGCAGAGACCCAGTACTTC
abundance: few; j_gene: TRBJ2-3; d_gene: .; v_gene: TRBV11-2; CDR3aa: CASSLDSVTTDTQYF; CDR3nt: TGTGCCAGCAGCTTAGACTCTGTCACCACAGATACGCAGTATTTT
abundance: .; j_gene: TRBJ2-1; d_gene: .; v_gene: TRBV18; CDR3aa: CASSPPGLPLDNEQFF; CDR3nt: TGTGCCAGCTCACCACCGGGACTCCCCCTTGACAATGAGCAGTTCTTC
abundance: many; j_gene: TRBJ2-2; d_gene: TRBD2; v_gene: TRBV11-2; CDR3aa: CASRAAGTTNTGELFF; CDR3nt: TGTGCCAGCAGAGCCGCCGGGACTACTAACACCGGGGAGCTGTTTTTT
abundance: many; j_gene: TRBJ2-1; d_gene: TRBD1; v_gene: TRBV3-1; CDR3aa: CASSQSGWTGKFF; CDR3nt: TGTGCCAGCAGCCAGTCCGGATGGACAGGGAAGTTCTTC